This entry concerns a single T cell receptor (beta chain). The time point is: new active TB diagnosis, blood taken before or within 7 days of starting treatment. The assay was immunoSEQ multiplex PCR, and TCRdb's table has in-frame clones only and misses some. The table shows about 38,000 clones, with 94% occurring only once. These data are taken from a study of T cells in tuberculosis. The CDR3 totals 15 residues. The germline V gene has CDR1 LNHDA and CDR2 SQIVND (reference sequence). V lost 0 bases to trimming and J lost 5 bases, with 11 bases between them. The receptor comes from an adult with tuberculosis. Material: PBMCs, obtained at tuberculosis diagnosis. The rearrangement links TRBV19 to TRBJ1-5; D gene unclear. CDR3 sequence (DNA): TGTGCCAGTAGTATAGATCCGGGTGGCGATCAGCCCCAGCATTTT. Translated: CASSIDPGGDQPQHF.